This TCR beta chain stems from a study of blood T cell repertoires in COVID-19. Study-wide context: In each case, the material was cDNA or gDNA derived from T cells, B-cell-depleted T cells, or PBMCs.

This clone has just a few counts. Germline loops: CDR1 KGHSH, CDR2 LQKENI. V was trimmed by 8 bases and J by 0 bases, leaving 14 bases between them. The CDR3 runs to 16 residues. In the authors' methods: Amplification from reference gene primers served as the basis for estimated nucleated cell counts. Profiled with immunoSEQ multiplex PCR; TCRdb holds only in-frame clones, not every one. Clonal size and the V and J genes are those of that table, whereas D and trimming came from the DNA. This repertoire shows about 200,000 clones, just under 85% found once; its top ten account for about 7.3%. Sequencing was done on a sample of peripheral blood. The chain joins TRBV18 to TRBJ2-6; D unclear. The sequence came from a woman aged 50 to 60 with active or convalescent COVID-19. This CDR3 reads CASPQAISSGANVLTF. The CDR3 DNA reads as TGTGCCAGCCCCCAGGCCATTAGCTCTGGGGCCAACGTCCTGACTTTC.